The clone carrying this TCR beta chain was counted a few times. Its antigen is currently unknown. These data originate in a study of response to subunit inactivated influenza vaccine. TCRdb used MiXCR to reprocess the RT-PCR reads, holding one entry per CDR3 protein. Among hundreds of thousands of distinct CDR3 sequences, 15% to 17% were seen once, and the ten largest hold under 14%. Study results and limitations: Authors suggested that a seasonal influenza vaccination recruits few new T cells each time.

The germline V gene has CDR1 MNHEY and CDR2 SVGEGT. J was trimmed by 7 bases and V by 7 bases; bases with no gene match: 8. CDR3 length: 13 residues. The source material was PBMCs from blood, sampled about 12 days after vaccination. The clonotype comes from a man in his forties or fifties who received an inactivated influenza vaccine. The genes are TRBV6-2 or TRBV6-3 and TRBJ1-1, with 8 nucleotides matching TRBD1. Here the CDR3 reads CASTRTGYSEAFF. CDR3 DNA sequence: TGTGCCAGCACCCGGACAGGGTACAGTGAAGCTTTCTTT.